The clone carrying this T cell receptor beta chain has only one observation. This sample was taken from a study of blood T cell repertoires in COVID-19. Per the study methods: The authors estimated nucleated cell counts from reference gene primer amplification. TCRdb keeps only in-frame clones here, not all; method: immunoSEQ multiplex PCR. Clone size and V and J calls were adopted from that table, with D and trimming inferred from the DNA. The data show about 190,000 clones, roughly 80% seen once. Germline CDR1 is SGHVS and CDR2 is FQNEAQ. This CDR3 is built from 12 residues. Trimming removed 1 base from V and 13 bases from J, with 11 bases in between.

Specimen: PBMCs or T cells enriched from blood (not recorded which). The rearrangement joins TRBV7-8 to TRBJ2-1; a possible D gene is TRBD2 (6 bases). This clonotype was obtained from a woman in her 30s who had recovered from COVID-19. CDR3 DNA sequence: TGTGCCAGCAGCTTAGATAGGGACTCCCAGTTCTTC. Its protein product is CASSLDRDSQFF.